The 8 T cell receptor beta chains below all came from one sample that was sequenced in a study of graft-versus-host responses after intestinal transplantation. Their antigen targets remain unknown. Method: immunoSEQ multiplex PCR; TCRdb's copy keeps in-frame clones and lacks some. The table shows fewer than 90,000 clones, with 85% to 95% occurring only once. Sample: unstimulated CD4+ T cells sorted from spleen or lymph node cells, taken before transplant. These receptors were collected from a human donor who was the organ donor for an intestinal transplant.

Concerning this clone: The sample holds other DNA sequences that translate to the same CDR3. This sequence joins TRBV5-8 and TRBJ2-1; D may be TRBD2 (7 bases). V dropped 2 bases and J dropped 9 bases, with 15 bases sitting between them. CDR1 and CDR2 (germline): SGHTS, YDEGEE. The CDR3 contains 14 residues. The CDR3 sequence is CASSLAGGPGEQFF. In nucleotides, the CDR3 is TGTGCCAGCAGCTTAGCCGGGGGGCCCGGTGAGCAGTTCTTC.

The V gene is TRBV25-1, the J gene TRBJ2-6; no clear D. CDR1 MGHDK and CDR2 SYGVNS come from the germline V gene. The CDR3 is 16 amino acids. Trimming removed 3 bases at V and 8 bases at J, with 17 bases between. CDR3 sequence reads: CASSDGRKQTSNVLTF. The CDR3 bases are TGTGCCAGCAGTGACGGCCGCAAACAGACGTCCAACGTCCTGACTTTC.

The CDR3 spells CASSPDRGSYIDSPLHF. In nucleotides, the CDR3 is TGTGCCAGCTCACCGGACAGGGGGAGTTATATTGATTCACCCCTCCACTTT. The chain has TRBV18 and TRBJ1-6, with 10 bases identical to TRBD1. The CDR3 has 17 residues. Germline CDR1 KGHSH, CDR2 LQKENI. V shed 3 bases and J 8 bases; nucleotides not matched to a gene: 10.

This CDR3 is CAWSPGTGANTEAFF. CDR3 sequence (DNA): TGTGCCTGGAGTCCCGGGACAGGGGCAAACACTGAAGCTTTCTTT. The chain uses TRBV30 and TRBJ1-1, with 10 bases lining up with TRBD1. V gave up 2 bases and J gave up 2 bases; unmatched junction bases: 5. This CDR3 comprises 15 residues. Germline V lookup: CDR1 GTSNPN, CDR2 SVGIG (reference sequence). Full variable domain (outside the CDR3, taken from reference TRBV30 and TRBJ1-1): SQTIHQWPATLVQPVGSPLSLECTVEGTSNPNLYWYRQAAGRGLQLLFYSVGIGQISSEVPQNLSASRPQDRQFILSSKKLLLSDSGFYLCAWSPGTGANTEAFFGQGTRLTVV.

The chain joins TRBV28 to TRBJ1-1; D uncertain. The CDR3 has 13 residues. CDR1 and CDR2 (germline): MDHEN, SYDVKM. Trimming stripped 7 bases from V and 6 bases from J, with 15 bases between. The CDR3, as DNA: TGTGCCAGCACCGTCGTTGCGGTGGCTGAAGCTTTCTTT. Translating it yields CASTVVAVAEAFF.

The V call is TRBV15, the J call TRBJ1-6; perhaps TRBD1 as D (5 bases). Trimming took 0 bases from V and 7 from J, leaving 16 bases between them. CDR1 and CDR2 (germline): LNHNV, YYDKDF (reference sequence). CDR3 size: 17 residues. The CDR3 here is CATSRDALLTDNSPLHF. The CDR3 nucleotides read TGTGCCACCAGCAGAGATGCCTTATTGACAGACAATTCACCCCTCCACTTT.

The rearrangement joins TRBV6-5 to TRBJ1-2, with D uncertain. CDR1 and CDR2 (germline): MNHEY, SVGAGI. The V and J ends lost 4 bases and 5 bases respectively, with 11 bases between them. The CDR3 sequence is 13 residues long. CDR3 sequence reads: CASSSWAGYGYTF. In DNA form, the CDR3 reads TGTGCCAGCAGTTCGTGGGCTGGATATGGCTACACCTTC.

This sequence joins TRBV5-1 and TRBJ1-1, with TRBD1 as a possible D gene (5 bases). The germline CDR1 and CDR2 sequences are SGHRS and YFSETQ. The CDR3 has 16 amino acids. V lost 3 bases and J lost 1, with 16 bases in between. Here the CDR3 reads CASSWGGVGTNTEAFF. CDR3 sequence (DNA): TGCGCCAGCAGCTGGGGAGGGGTAGGTACGAACACTGAAGCTTTCTTT.